These T cell receptor beta chains were read from a single sample in a study of blood T cell repertoires in COVID-19. Clones were read by immunoSEQ multiplex PCR, and TCRdb kept only the in-frame ones, dropping some. The data hold 87,000 or so clones, with roughly 76% observed a single time. The sample was peripheral blood. These receptors all come from a woman older than 75 with active or convalescent COVID-19. CDR3s include the opening cysteine and the closing phenylalanine or tryptophan. Fields, in order: D gene, V gene, J gene, clone size, CDR3 DNA, CDR3 protein. A D gene is named only where the DNA matches it firmly. Clone size is given for some rows only: seen once, a few or many times, or a class if the clone is expanded.

>TRBD2|TRBV7-9|TRBJ2-1|NA
TGTGCCAGCAGCTTAGTTGTGGGAGGGCCCTACAATGAGCAGTTCTTC
CASSLVVGGPYNEQFF
>TRBD2|TRBV7-3|TRBJ2-5|NA
TGTGCCAGCAGCCACGCCGCCGGCGAGCGGGAGGAAGAGACCCAGTACTTC
CASSHAAGEREEETQYF
>NA|TRBV5-4|TRBJ1-3|NA
TGTGCCAGCAGCTTGGACAGCCGCTCTGGAAACACCATATATTTT
CASSLDSRSGNTIYF
>NA|TRBV5-1|TRBJ1-1|NA
TGCGCCAGCAGCTATGCCGGGACAAGGAACACTGAAGCTTTCTTT
CASSYAGTRNTEAFF
>TRBD1|TRBV3-1/TRBV3-2|TRBJ2-7|NA
TGTGCCAGCAGCCCCCGTGGGACAGTCTCCTACGAGCAGTACTTC
CASSPRGTVSYEQYF
>TRBD2|TRBV4-2|TRBJ2-7|few
TGTGCCAGCTCCGGGACTAATACCTACGAGCAGTACTTC
CASSGTNTYEQYF
>NA|TRBV29-1|TRBJ1-2|NA
TGCAGCGTTACACCGCTCTATGGCTACACCTTC
CSVTPLYGYTF
>NA|TRBV16|TRBJ1-4|NA
TGTGCCAGCAGCCAGGCCGCTCAAAAACTGTTTTTT
CASSQAAQKLFF
>TRBD2|TRBV6-4|TRBJ2-1|NA
TGTGCCAGCAGTGATGGCGGGAGCTCCTACAATGAGCAGTTCTTC
CASSDGGSSYNEQFF
>TRBD1|TRBV5-1|TRBJ2-7|NA
TGCGCCAGCAGTTCCCTTTGGGGACAGGGTTCCGACGAGCAGTACTTC
CASSSLWGQGSDEQYF
>NA|TRBV5-1|TRBJ2-3|NA
TGCGCCAGCAGCTTGGTTCCAGGGTCAGATACGCAGTATTTT
CASSLVPGSDTQYF
>NA|TRBV27|TRBJ1-2|once
TGTGCCAGCAGTTTATCGGGCGGCCCAGGGAGGGGCTACACCTTC
CASSLSGGPGRGYTF
>TRBD1|TRBV4-2|TRBJ1-6|NA
TGTGCCAGCAGCCACCGACAGATACAGGGGGAAGTCTCCTATAATTCACCCCTCCACTTT
CASSHRQIQGEVSYNSPLHF
>TRBD1|TRBV28|TRBJ1-2|NA
TGTGCCAGCACAATCCCGGGACAGGGTCTCTATGGCTACACCTTC
CASTIPGQGLYGYTF
>TRBD1|TRBV7-8|TRBJ2-7|NA
TGTGCCAGCAGCCCCTCGGGGACAGGGGTCTCCTACGAGCAGTACTTC
CASSPSGTGVSYEQYF
>NA|TRBV29-1|TRBJ2-5|NA
TGCAGCGTTGCTGAGGGGGCGCGGGGTGAGACCCAGTACTTC
CSVAEGARGETQYF
>NA|TRBV13|TRBJ1-3|NA
TGTGCCAGCAGCTACGAGACAGGCGCTGGAAACACCATATATTTT
CASSYETGAGNTIYF
>NA|TRBV28|TRBJ1-4|once
TGTGCCAGCACGACAGACTTAAATGAAAAACTGTTTTTT
CASTTDLNEKLFF
>NA|TRBV14|TRBJ1-2|NA
TGTGCCAGCAGCCAAGATAGCAGACCGAGACCGAGTGGCTACACCTTC
CASSQDSRPRPSGYTF
>NA|TRBV10-3|TRBJ1-2|NA
TGTGCCATAAACTCGGGGGTTTCTAACTATGGCTACACCTTC
CAINSGVSNYGYTF
>TRBD1|TRBV10-2|TRBJ2-7|NA
TGCGCCAGCAGTGAGGTAACAGGGGGCCCCTACGAGCAGTACTTC
CASSEVTGGPYEQYF
>NA|TRBV28|TRBJ2-7|NA
TGTGCCAGCAGTTTATCGTTCTCCGAGCAGTACTTC
CASSLSFSEQYF
>TRBD1|TRBV6-5|TRBJ2-2|once
TGTGCCAGCAGTTATGACGTGGACAGGGGGCACGGGGAGCTGTTTTTT
CASSYDVDRGHGELFF
>NA|TRBV6-5|TRBJ2-7|NA
TGTGCCAGCAGTTACCGCCCGGACATAATGGACTACGAGCAGTACTTC
CASSYRPDIMDYEQYF
>TRBD1|TRBV24-1|TRBJ2-3|NA
TGTGCCACCAGTGATCCGGGACAGGGCACAGATACGCAGTATTTT
CATSDPGQGTDTQYF
>NA|TRBV6-1|TRBJ1-5|NA
TGTGCCAGCAGTGACAGGGGTGGGGGCCTTAGCAATCAGCCCCAGCATTTT
CASSDRGGGLSNQPQHF
>NA|TRBV27|TRBJ2-7|NA
TGTGCCAGCAGTTCTGATTTAGCGGTCGCCTCCTACGAGCAGTACTTC
CASSSDLAVASYEQYF
>NA|TRBV2|TRBJ2-2|NA
TGTGCCAGCAGTCTCCGGAGGCAAAACACCGGGGAGCTGTTTTTT
CASSLRRQNTGELFF